This TCR beta chain was identified during a study of shared clonotypes between healthy human individuals. Running of the assay took place at deep level. Here immunoSEQ multiplex PCR was the method, and the copy in TCRdb shows in-frame clones only, minus some. The sample consists of about 1.1 million clones, 77% of them appearing once. There are 15 residues in the CDR3. Germline values: CDR1 SGDLS, CDR2 YYNGEE. V lost 0 bases to trimming and J lost 2 bases; unmatched junction nucleotides: 5. This clonotype was obtained from a man between 18 and 29 years old in good health. Some clones in this sample may be carry-over from other donors' samples. The rearrangement uses TRBV9 and TRBJ2-7, with 7 bases matching TRBD1. Sample: memory CD4+ T cells from PBMCs. Subset of the sample: CD45RA-negative fraction. For the CDR3, the DNA is TGTGCCAGCAGCGTAGGTCCTGGGACAGCCTACGAGCAGTACTTC. The encoded protein is CASSVGPGTAYEQYF.